This is a list of T cell receptor beta chains from one sample in a study of type 1 and type 2 diabetes patients. TCRdb reprocessed the multiplex PCR reads via MiXCR and lists one record per CDR3 protein. The sample contains 270,000 or so distinct CDR3 sequences, roughly 50% of which appear only once. The sequenced sample consisted of peripheral blood mononuclear cells (PBMCs). All receptors come from a man between 18 and 29 years old with type 2 diabetes. Both conserved end residues are part of each CDR3. D genes are given only for firm matches. Some rows have no size entry. The others give once, few or many, or a class for an expanded clone.

V: TRBV29-1
D: .
J: TRBJ2-2
size: .
CDR3: CSVYNTGELFF
DNA: TGCAGCGTTTATAACACCGGGGAGCTGTTTTTT

V: TRBV10-3
D: TRBD1
J: TRBJ1-2
size: .
CDR3: CAITDGTGVNYGYTF
DNA: TGTGCCATCACTGACGGGACAGGAGTAAACTATGGCTACACCTTC

V: TRBV7-2
D: .
J: TRBJ1-1
size: few
CDR3: CASTLTGVRTNTEAFF
DNA: TGTGCCAGCACCCTAACGGGGGTCAGAACGAACACTGAAGCTTTCTTT

V: TRBV10-3
D: .
J: TRBJ2-7
size: few
CDR3: CAISHQVTYEQYF
DNA: TGTGCCATCAGTCACCAGGTTACCTACGAGCAGTACTTC

V: TRBV13
D: .
J: TRBJ1-5
size: .
CDR3: CASSEIGNQPQHF
DNA: TGTGCCAGCAGTGAAATTGGCAATCAGCCCCAGCATTTT

V: TRBV27
D: .
J: TRBJ1-2
size: .
CDR3: CASSPLNRFYGYTF
DNA: TGTGCCAGCAGCCCCTTAAACAGGTTCTATGGCTACACCTTC

V: TRBV7-3
D: .
J: TRBJ2-7
size: .
CDR3: CASSITGSAYEQYF
DNA: TGTGCCAGCAGCATTACAGGGTCGGCCTACGAGCAGTACTTC

V: TRBV7-3
D: .
J: TRBJ2-5
size: .
CDR3: CASSQGGEETQYF
DNA: TGTGCCAGCAGCCAAGGGGGAGAGGAGACCCAGTACTTC

V: TRBV15
D: TRBD1
J: TRBJ1-2
size: .
CDR3: CATSRSGQGGYTF
DNA: TGTGCCACCAGCAGATCTGGACAGGGCGGCTACACCTTC

V: TRBV7-8
D: TRBD2
J: TRBJ2-7
size: few
CDR3: CASSLGGSGGTLSYEQYF
DNA: TGTGCCAGCAGCTTAGGCGGGAGCGGGGGGACCCTTTCCTACGAGCAGTACTTC

V: TRBV20-1
D: TRBD1
J: TRBJ2-7
size: few
CDR3: CSASRGPTYEQYF
DNA: TGCAGTGCTAGCAGGGGGCCTACCTACGAGCAGTACTTC

V: TRBV5-1
D: .
J: TRBJ2-7
size: .
CDR3: CASSLTRTGISYEQYF
DNA: TGCGCCAGCAGCTTAACACGGACTGGAATCTCCTACGAGCAGTACTTC

V: TRBV18
D: .
J: TRBJ1-1
size: .
CDR3: CASSPPLQVTDTEAFF
DNA: TGTGCCAGCTCACCACCTTTGCAGGTGACTGACACTGAAGCTTTCTTT

V: TRBV4-2
D: .
J: TRBJ2-3
size: few
CDR3: CASSQDGFRGDTQYF
DNA: TGTGCCAGCAGCCAAGATGGATTCCGCGGAGATACGCAGTATTTT

V: TRBV7-2
D: TRBD1
J: TRBJ1-2
size: few
CDR3: CASSYPGGSYGYTF
DNA: TGTGCCAGCAGCTACCCAGGGGGCAGTTATGGCTACACCTTC

V: TRBV30
D: .
J: TRBJ1-5
size: .
CDR3: CAWSVGGTNQPQHF
DNA: TGTGCCTGGAGTGTTGGGGGGACCAATCAGCCCCAGCATTTT

V: TRBV2
D: .
J: TRBJ1-5
size: .
CDR3: CASRPESSNQPQHF
DNA: TGTGCCAGTCGGCCGGAAAGTAGCAATCAGCCCCAGCATTTT

V: TRBV7-2
D: TRBD1
J: TRBJ1-2
size: many
CDR3: CASSPRGTASYGYTF
DNA: TGTGCCAGCAGCCCCCGGGGGACAGCCAGCTATGGCTACACCTTC

V: TRBV6-2/TRBV6-3
D: .
J: TRBJ2-1
size: .
CDR3: CASRITTGNEQFF
DNA: TGTGCCAGCAGGATAACGACAGGCAATGAGCAGTTCTTC

V: TRBV28
D: .
J: TRBJ2-3
size: few
CDR3: CASSPIADTQYF
DNA: TGTGCCAGCAGTCCGATTGCAGATACGCAGTATTTT

V: TRBV20-1
D: .
J: TRBJ2-3
size: .
CDR3: CSAKISADTQYF
DNA: TGCAGTGCTAAAATTTCGGCAGATACGCAGTATTTT

V: TRBV28
D: .
J: TRBJ1-4
size: .
CDR3: CASSSETDGNEKLFF
DNA: TGTGCCAGCAGTTCCGAGACGGACGGGAATGAAAAACTGTTTTTT